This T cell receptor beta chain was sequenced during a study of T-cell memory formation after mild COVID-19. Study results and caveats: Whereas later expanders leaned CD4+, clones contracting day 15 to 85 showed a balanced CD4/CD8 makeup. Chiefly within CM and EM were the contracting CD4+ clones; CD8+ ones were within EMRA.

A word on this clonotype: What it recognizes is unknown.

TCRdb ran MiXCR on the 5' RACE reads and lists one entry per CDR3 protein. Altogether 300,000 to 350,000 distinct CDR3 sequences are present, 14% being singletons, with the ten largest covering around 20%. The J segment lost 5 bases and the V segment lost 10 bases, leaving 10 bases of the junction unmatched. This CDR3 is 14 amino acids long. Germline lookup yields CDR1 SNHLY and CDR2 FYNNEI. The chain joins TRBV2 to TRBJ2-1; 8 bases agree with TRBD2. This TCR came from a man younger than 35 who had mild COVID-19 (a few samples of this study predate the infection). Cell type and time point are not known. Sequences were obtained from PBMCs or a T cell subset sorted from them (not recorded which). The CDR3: CATLGLEANNEQFF. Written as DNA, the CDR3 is TGTGCCACCCTGGGACTAGAGGCAAACAATGAGCAGTTCTTC.